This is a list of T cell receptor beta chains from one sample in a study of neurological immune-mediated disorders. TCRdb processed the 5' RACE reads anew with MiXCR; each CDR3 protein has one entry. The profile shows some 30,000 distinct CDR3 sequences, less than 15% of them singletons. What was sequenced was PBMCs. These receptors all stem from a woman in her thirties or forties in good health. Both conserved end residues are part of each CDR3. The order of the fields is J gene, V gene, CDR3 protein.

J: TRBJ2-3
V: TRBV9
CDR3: CASSPRISGTSGDTQYF

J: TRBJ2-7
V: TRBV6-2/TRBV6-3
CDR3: CASARGQPPLEQYF

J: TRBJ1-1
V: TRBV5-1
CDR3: CASSLYVSEAGRRTEAFF

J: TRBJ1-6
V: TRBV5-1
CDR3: CASSLGTGGSSPLHF

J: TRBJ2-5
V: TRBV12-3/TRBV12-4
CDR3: CASSAQAQETQYF

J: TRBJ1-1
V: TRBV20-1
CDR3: CSARGQGDTEAFF

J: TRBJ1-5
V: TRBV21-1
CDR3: CATIAPGQYCQPQHF

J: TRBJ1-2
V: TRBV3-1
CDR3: CASSQDENGDGYTF

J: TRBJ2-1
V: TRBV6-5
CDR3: CASSIGGVATNEQFF

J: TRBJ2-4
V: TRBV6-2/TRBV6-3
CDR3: CASSQDRGLSKNIQYF

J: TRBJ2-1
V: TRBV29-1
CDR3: CSALGLAGEGEQFF

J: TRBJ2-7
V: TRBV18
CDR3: CASSPGEEQQEYF

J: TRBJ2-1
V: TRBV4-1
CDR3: CASSQARGNEQFF

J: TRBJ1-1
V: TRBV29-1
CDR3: CSVTVSNTEAFF

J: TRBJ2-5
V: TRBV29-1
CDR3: CSVHPGVIGETQYF

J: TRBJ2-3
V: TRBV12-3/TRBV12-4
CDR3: CASSKGWRDTQYF

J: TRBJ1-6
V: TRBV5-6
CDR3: CASSDREINSPLHF

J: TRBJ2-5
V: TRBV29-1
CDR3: CSVGQGRQETQYF

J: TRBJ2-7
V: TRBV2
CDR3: CASTGQGISYEQYF

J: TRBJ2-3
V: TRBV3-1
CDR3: CASSRPTSEASTDTQYF

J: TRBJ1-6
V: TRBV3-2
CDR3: CASSPGNSPLHF

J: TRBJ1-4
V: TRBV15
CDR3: CATSRQQGKFEKLFF

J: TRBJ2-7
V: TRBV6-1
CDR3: CASSEAGGGYEQYF

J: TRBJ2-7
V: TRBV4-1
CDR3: CASSQVKIFGTGLNSYEQYF

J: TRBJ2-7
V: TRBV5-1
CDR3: CASSSPGAGGGYEQYF

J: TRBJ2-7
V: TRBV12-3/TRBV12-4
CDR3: CASSLAPHYEQYF

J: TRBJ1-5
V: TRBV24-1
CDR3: CATSDSHNNQPQHF

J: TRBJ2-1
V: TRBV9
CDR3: CASSVSVGDRSYNEQFF

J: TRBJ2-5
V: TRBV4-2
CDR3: CASSLSYYLRETQYF

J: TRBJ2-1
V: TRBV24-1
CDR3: CATSDSRTSVNEQFF

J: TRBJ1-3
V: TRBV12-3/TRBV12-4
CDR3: CASSFQEGNTIYF

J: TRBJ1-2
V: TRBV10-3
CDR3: CAISIVGGKGDGYTF

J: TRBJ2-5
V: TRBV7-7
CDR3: CASSLAVEGTPQETQYF

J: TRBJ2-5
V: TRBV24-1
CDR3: CATSDRGRGHETQYF

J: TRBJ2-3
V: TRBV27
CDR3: CASSQGPWDTQYF

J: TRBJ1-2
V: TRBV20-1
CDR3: CSAMGRHYGYTF

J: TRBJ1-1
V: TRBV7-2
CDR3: CASSSRLYTEAFF

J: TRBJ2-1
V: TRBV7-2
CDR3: CASSWSRNEQFF

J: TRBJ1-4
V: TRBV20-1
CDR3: CSAPLNRATNEKLFF

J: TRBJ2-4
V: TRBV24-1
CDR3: CATRVSYLQELAKNIQYF

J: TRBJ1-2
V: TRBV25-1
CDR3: CASSESGWRQGIYGYTF

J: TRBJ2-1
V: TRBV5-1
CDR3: CASSLEVGLKGTEQFF

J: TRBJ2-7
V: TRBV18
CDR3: CASSLGLAGEYEQYF

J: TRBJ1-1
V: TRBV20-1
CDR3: CSAPGRQTEAFF

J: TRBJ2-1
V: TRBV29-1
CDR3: CSARNPRGYNEQFF

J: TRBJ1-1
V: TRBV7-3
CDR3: CASSVTGGVNTEAFF

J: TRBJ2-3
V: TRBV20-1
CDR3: CSASWSGRILDTQYF

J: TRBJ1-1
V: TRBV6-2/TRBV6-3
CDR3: CASTWRGARTEAFF

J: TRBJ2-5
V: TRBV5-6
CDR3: CASSLKYTAQETQYF

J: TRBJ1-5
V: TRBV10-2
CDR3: CAAAPQGQPQHF

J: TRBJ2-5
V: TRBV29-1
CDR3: CSAGRGTSGPREETQYF